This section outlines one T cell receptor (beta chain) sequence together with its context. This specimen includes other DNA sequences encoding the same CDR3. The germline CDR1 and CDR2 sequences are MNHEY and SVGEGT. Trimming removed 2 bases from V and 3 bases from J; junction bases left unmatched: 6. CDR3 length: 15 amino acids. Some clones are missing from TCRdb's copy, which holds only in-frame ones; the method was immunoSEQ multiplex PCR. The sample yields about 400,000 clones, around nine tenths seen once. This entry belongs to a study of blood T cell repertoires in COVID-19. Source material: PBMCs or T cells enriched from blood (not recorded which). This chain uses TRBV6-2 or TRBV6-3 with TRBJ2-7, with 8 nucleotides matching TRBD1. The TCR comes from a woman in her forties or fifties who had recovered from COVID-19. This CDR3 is CASSYPSGGIYEQYF. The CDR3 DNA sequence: TGTGCCAGCAGTTACCCTTCAGGGGGCATCTACGAGCAGTACTTC.